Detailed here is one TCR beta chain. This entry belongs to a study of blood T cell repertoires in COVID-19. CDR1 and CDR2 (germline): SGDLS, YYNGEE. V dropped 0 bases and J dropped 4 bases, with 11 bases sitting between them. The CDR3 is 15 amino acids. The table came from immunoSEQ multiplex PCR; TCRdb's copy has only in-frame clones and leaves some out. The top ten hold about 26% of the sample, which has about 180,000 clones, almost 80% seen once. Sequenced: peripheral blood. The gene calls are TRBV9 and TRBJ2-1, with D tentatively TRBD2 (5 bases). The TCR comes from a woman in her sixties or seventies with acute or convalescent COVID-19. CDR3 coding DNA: TGTGCCAGCAGCGTAGGCGGAGGAGGTTACAATGAGCAGTTCTTC. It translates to CASSVGGGGYNEQFF.